This T cell receptor beta chain derives from a study of vaccination and CD4 T cells after COVID-19. The wider study: For control cultures, the treatment was a CEFX pool, an HIV-1 Nef pool, or no peptide.

This clonotype is classed as large (0.1 to 1%). Its specificity is not known. Specified treatment: roughly 11-day PBMC culture with coronavirus spike peptide pools or control peptides (ViraFEST assay). Gathering of the CD4+ T cells, from the unexposed donor, took place before the COVID-19 pandemic (2011-2018). Following expansion of antigen-specific T cells with peptide pools, ViraFEST then sequenced TCRs. Four cold-coronavirus spikes, along with SARS-CoV-2 S/N, were used to probe unexposed-donor CD4+ T cells, cells permitting. Germline lookup yields CDR1 MNHEY and CDR2 SMNVEV (reference sequence). The CDR3 extends over 14 amino acids. The germline V and J ends were trimmed by 9 bases and 3 bases, with 15 bases remaining between them. Cultured CD4+ T cell DNA underwent sequencing with the Oncomine TCR Beta short-read assay. TCRdb called the PCR reads again in MiXCR, with one record for every CDR3 protein. The data hold 2,500 to 3,000 distinct CDR3 sequences, with roughly 29% observed a single time.

J is TRBJ1-5 and V is TRBV27; D might be TRBD1 (6 bases). Specimen: CD4+ T cells from blood, cultured in vitro. The TCR originated in a human donor in good health. The CDR3 DNA reads TGTGCCAGTTCCCAGGACAGAGCCAATCAGCCCCAGCATTTT. It specifies CASSQDRANQPQHF.